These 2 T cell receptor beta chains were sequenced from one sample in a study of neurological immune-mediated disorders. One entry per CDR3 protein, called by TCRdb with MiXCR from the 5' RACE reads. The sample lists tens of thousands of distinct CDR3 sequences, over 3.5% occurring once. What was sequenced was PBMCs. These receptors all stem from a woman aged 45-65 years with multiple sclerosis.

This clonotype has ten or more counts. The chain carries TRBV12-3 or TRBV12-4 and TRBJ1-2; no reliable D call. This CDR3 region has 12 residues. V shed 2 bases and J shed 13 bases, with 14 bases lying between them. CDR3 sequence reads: CASSLRGPHCTF. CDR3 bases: TGTGCCAGCAGTTTACGGGGTCCGCATTGCACCTTC.

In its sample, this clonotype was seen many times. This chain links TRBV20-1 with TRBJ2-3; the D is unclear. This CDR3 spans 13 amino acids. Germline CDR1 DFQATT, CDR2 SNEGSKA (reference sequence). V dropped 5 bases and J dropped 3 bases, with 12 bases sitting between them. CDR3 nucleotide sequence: TGCAGTGCTGGACCAGCCAGGACAGATACGCAGTATTTT. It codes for CSAGPARTDTQYF.